This record covers a single TCR beta chain. Its specificity is not known. The data derive from a study of T-cell memory formation after mild COVID-19. Notes on the study in general: Contracting CD4+ clones lay largely in CM and EM, with CD8+ ones residing in EMRA.

5'RACE, which relied on constant-segment primers, yielded TCR alpha and TCR beta cDNA libraries carrying sample barcodes and UMIs. TCRdb recomputed calls from the 5' RACE reads with MiXCR, one row per CDR3 protein. The table records about 270,000 distinct CDR3 sequences, about 20% of them present only once. Per germline, CDR1 SGHRS and CDR2 YFSETQ. The CDR3 is made up of 14 amino acids. With V trimmed by 3 bases and J by 4 bases, 2 bases remained unmatched. The material sequenced was PBMCs or a T cell subset sorted from them (not recorded which). The receptor was isolated from a man aged 18 to 35 who had mild COVID-19 (a few samples of this study predate the infection). Cell type and time point are not known. The gene calls are TRBV5-1 and TRBJ1-3, with TRBD1 matching 9 bases. In DNA, the CDR3 is TGCGCCAGCAGCTGGACAGGGGTCGGAAACACCATATATTTT. It encodes CASSWTGVGNTIYF.